This T cell receptor (beta chain) was captured in a study of cytotoxic CD8 clonotypes in ibrutinib-treated CLL. Study-wide findings and caveats: Under therapy, public clonotypes either contracted or stayed stable, and they were uncommon.

Trimming took 1 base from V and 2 from J, leaving 9 bases between them. The CDR3 is made up of 15 amino acids. CDR1 is SGHTA and CDR2 is FQGNSA in the germline V gene. The repertoire was sequenced with immunoSEQ multiplex PCR; TCRdb's copy has only in-frame clones and lacks some. Of fewer than 200,000 clones in the sample, under 90% were seen once. Remarks on this clone: Antigen: not known.

The starting material was PBMCs, obtained after 24 months of ibrutinib treatment. The receptor's source is a human donor with chronic lymphocytic leukemia. The gene calls are TRBV7-2 and TRBJ1-3, with a possible D match to TRBD1 (5 bases). The CDR3 loop reads CASSLGGEPGNTIYF. DNA for the CDR3: TGTGCCAGCAGCTTAGGAGGGGAACCTGGAAACACCATATATTTT.